The 20 T cell receptor beta chains listed next were all sequenced from one sample in a study of blood T cell repertoires in COVID-19. Profiling relied on immunoSEQ multiplex PCR, and the TCRdb table lists in-frame clones only, not all of them. The sample holds some 140,000 clones, under 80% seen once. Sequencing was carried out using peripheral blood. Source of these receptors: a man at least 80 years old with acute or convalescent COVID-19.

This clone has a handful of counts. V usage is TRBV19 and J usage is TRBJ1-2; 7 bases map to TRBD1. Germline CDR1 LNHDA, CDR2 SQIVND (reference sequence). V shed 9 bases and J 4 bases; nucleotides not matched to a gene: 14. The length of the CDR3 is 15 residues. DNA for the CDR3: TGTGCCAGCTTCGGACGAGGGGGCGCAGGCTATGGCTACACCTTC. This translates into CASFGRGGAGYGYTF.

The J gene is TRBJ2-7, the V gene TRBV6-5; 10 bases agree with TRBD1. The CDR3 extends over 15 amino acids. Germline V CDR1 and CDR2: MNHEY, SVGAGI. With 6 bases clipped from V and 4 bases from J, the junction kept 9 bases outside the gene matches. The CDR3 DNA sequence: TGTGCCAGCAGGACCCCGGGACAGGGGATTTACGAGCAGTACTTC. Its translation: CASRTPGQGIYEQYF.

The chain joins TRBV27 to TRBJ2-7; TRBD1 matches 8 bases. The CDR3 contains 15 residues. With 6 bases clipped from V and 5 bases from J, the junction kept 12 bases outside the gene matches. CDR1 and CDR2 from the germline V gene are MNHEY and SMNVEV (reference sequence). The CDR3 coding sequence is TGTGCCAGCAGCCCTAGGACAGGGAAAGACCACGAGCAGTACTTC. It is translated as CASSPRTGKDHEQYF.

The CDR3 here is CASSLAGAVGEAFF. In DNA, the CDR3 is TGTGCCAGCAGCTTAGCAGGGGCTGTGGGGGAAGCTTTCTTT. The rearrangement uses TRBV7-2 and TRBJ1-1; a possible D gene is TRBD1 (5 bases). Trimming pared 0 bases from V and 8 bases from J, leaving 13 bases between. From germline, CDR1 is SGHTA and CDR2 FQGNSA. CDR3 length: 14 residues.

The rearrangement uses TRBV19 and TRBJ2-5; D is possibly TRBD2 (7 bases). V shed 3 bases and J shed 7 bases, with 9 bases lying between them. The germline gives CDR1 LNHDA, CDR2 SQIVND (reference sequence). The CDR3 totals 12 residues. CDR3 protein: CASSMGGGTQYF. Here the CDR3 DNA reads TGTGCCAGTAGTATGGGAGGGGGGACCCAGTACTTC.

This chain links TRBV29-1 with TRBJ2-1; D might be TRBD2 (6 bases). The CDR3 contains 13 residues. Looked up from germline, CDR1 is SQVTM and CDR2 is ANQGSEA. This chain's CDR3 is CTIRQEGSNEQFF. The CDR3 DNA follows: TGCACCATTCGCCAGGAGGGTAGCAATGAGCAGTTCTTC.

The chain carries TRBV6-5 and TRBJ1-1; tentatively, D is TRBD1 (6 bases). V was trimmed by 7 bases and J by 4 bases, leaving 13 bases between them. Looked up from germline, CDR1 is MNHEY and CDR2 is SVGAGI. The CDR3 length is 13 residues. CDR3 residues: CASNLQGFTEAFF. CDR3 nucleotide sequence: TGTGCCAGCAACCTACAGGGATTCACTGAAGCTTTCTTT.

The chain has TRBV19 and TRBJ1-1, with TRBD1 identical over 10 bases. Germline values: CDR1 LNHDA, CDR2 SQIVND (reference sequence). The CDR3 has 15 residues. V lost 7 bases and J lost 0; bases outside the gene matches: 5. CDR3 sequence reads: CASKGTGDMNTEAFF. The CDR3 nucleotides read TGTGCCAGTAAGGGGACAGGGGACATGAACACTGAAGCTTTCTTT.

By share, this clone counts as medium-sized (0.01 to 0.1%). V gene TRBV12-5 combines with J gene TRBJ2-5; TRBD2 matches 12 bases. This CDR3 region has 16 residues. Germline assignment: CDR1 LGHNT and CDR2 FRNRAP. J lost 1 base, V lost 1 base, and 1 base had no gene match. The DNA for the CDR3 is TGTGCTAGTGGTTTGGGACTAGCGGGGGCCCAAGAGACCCAGTACTTC. Its protein product is CASGLGLAGAQETQYF.

V gene TRBV2 combines with J gene TRBJ1-1; a weak D match, TRBD1 (6 bases). This CDR3 comprises 13 residues. V was pared by 6 bases and J by 3 bases, with 11 bases between. The germline gives CDR1 SNHLY, CDR2 FYNNEI. As DNA, the CDR3 is TGTGCCAGCAGCACAGGGTTAGACACTGAAGCTTTCTTT. Translation: CASSTGLDTEAFF.

This rearrangement joins TRBV28 to TRBJ1-5; tentatively, D is TRBD1 (5 bases). Trimming shortened V by 7 bases and J by 1 base, and 20 bases separated the two germline ends. The germline V gene encodes CDR1 MDHEN and CDR2 SYDVKM. The CDR3 is 17 amino acids. The CDR3 DNA sequence: TGTGCCAGCATCCGAGGTGGGGGAGGAAGGAGCAATCAGCCCCAGCATTTT. Its translation: CASIRGGGGRSNQPQHF.

This rearrangement joins TRBV7-2 to TRBJ2-1; tentatively, D is TRBD1 (6 bases). V was shortened by 5 bases and J by 1 base, with 12 bases between the two germline ends. Germline values: CDR1 SGHTA, CDR2 FQGNSA. The CDR3 contains 15 residues. CDR3 sequence: CASSPQDRSYNEQFF. The CDR3 nucleotides read TGTGCCAGCAGCCCCCAGGACAGATCCTACAATGAGCAGTTCTTC.

Ten or more counts support this clone. The V and J genes are TRBV5-5 and TRBJ1-2; 9 bases line up with TRBD1. V shed 0 bases and J 5 bases; nucleotides not matched to a gene: 2. This CDR3 region has 14 residues. Germline V gives CDR1 SGHKS, CDR2 YYEKEE (reference sequence). DNA for the CDR3: TGTGCCAGCAGCTTGGACAGGGGGCGATATGGCTACACCTTC. Amino acids: CASSLDRGRYGYTF.

This chain connects TRBV4-2 to TRBJ1-6; D gene unclear. The CDR3 has 18 amino acids. The germline gives CDR1 LGHNA, CDR2 YNFKEQ. Between the trimmed V and J ends, which lost 3 bases and 10 bases, there was a span of 25 bases. In nucleotides, the CDR3 is TGTGCCAGCAGCCACGGCGTAGAGGTCGTCTCGATTGGCTCACCCCTCCACTTT. It translates to CASSHGVEVVSIGSPLHF.

This CDR3 reads CASSSGETQYF. DNA of the CDR3: TGTGCCAGCAGCTCCGGAGAGACCCAGTACTTC. The rearrangement uses TRBV7-9 and TRBJ2-5; D gene uncertain. Germline CDR1 reads SEHNR; CDR2 reads FQNEAQ (reference sequence). The CDR3 length is 11 residues. Trimming shortened V by 4 bases and J by 4 bases, and 4 bases separated the two germline ends.

V usage is TRBV9 and J usage is TRBJ2-6, with a tentative D call TRBD2 (5 bases). The V gene's germline CDR1 is SGDLS and CDR2 YYNGEE. This CDR3 has 14 amino acids. V was shortened by 9 bases and J by 3 bases, with 13 bases between the two germline ends. The CDR3 reads CATSRAHGANVLTF. The CDR3 DNA follows: TGTGCCACGTCGCGGGCTCATGGGGCCAACGTCCTGACTTTC. Filled out from reference TRBV9 and TRBJ2-6, the complete variable domain reads DSGVTQTPKHLITATGQRVTLRCSPRSGDLSVYWYQQSLDQGLQFLIQYYNGEERAKGNILERFSAQQFPDLHSELNLSSLELGDSALYFCATSRAHGANVLTFGAGSRLTVL.

This clone was counted a few times. Additional DNA sequences in this sample encode the identical CDR3. V usage is TRBV12-3 or TRBV12-4 and J usage is TRBJ1-1, with unresolved D. V lost 1 base to trimming and J lost 4 bases, with 7 bases between them. This CDR3 has 13 amino acids. In DNA, the CDR3 is TGTGCCAGCAGTTTAGGAGCGGGCACTGAAGCTTTCTTT. It encodes CASSLGAGTEAFF.

This rearrangement joins TRBV6-4 to TRBJ2-7; D might be TRBD1 (6 bases). V lost 6 bases and J 11 bases, leaving 8 bases between the germline ends. CDR1 is MRHNA, CDR2 SNTAGT, per germline. The CDR3 loop spans 9 amino acids. CDR3 amino acids: CASRRQEYF. In DNA, the CDR3 is TGTGCCAGCAGAAGACAGGAGTACTTC.

This clone was found a few times. The chain carries TRBV7-3 and TRBJ2-5, with D possibly matching TRBD1 (7 bases). Germline CDR1 is SGHTA and CDR2 is FQGTGA. The V end lost 1 base, the J end lost 2 bases, and 11 bases lay between the germline ends. The CDR3 is 15 amino acids. CDR3 nucleotide sequence: TGTGCCAGCAGCTTAATGGCAGGGGGGCAAGAGACCCAGTACTTC. Translation gives CASSLMAGGQETQYF. The whole variable domain, filled in from reference TRBV7-3 and TRBJ2-5, reads GAGVSQTPSNKVTEKGKYVELRCDPISGHTALYWYRQSLGQGPEFLIYFQGTGAADDSGLPNDRFFAVRPEGSVSTLKIQRTERGDSAVYLCASSLMAGGQETQYFGPGTRLLVL.

The chain joins TRBV6-1 to TRBJ1-4; 9 bases agree with TRBD1. The V gene's germline CDR1 is MNHNS and CDR2 SASEGT. This CDR3 comprises 14 residues. V lost 3 bases and J lost 10; bases outside the gene matches: 6. Written as DNA, the CDR3 is TGTGCCAGCAGTGAGGGACAGGGTCCAATAAAACTGTTTTTT. Protein: CASSEGQGPIKLFF.